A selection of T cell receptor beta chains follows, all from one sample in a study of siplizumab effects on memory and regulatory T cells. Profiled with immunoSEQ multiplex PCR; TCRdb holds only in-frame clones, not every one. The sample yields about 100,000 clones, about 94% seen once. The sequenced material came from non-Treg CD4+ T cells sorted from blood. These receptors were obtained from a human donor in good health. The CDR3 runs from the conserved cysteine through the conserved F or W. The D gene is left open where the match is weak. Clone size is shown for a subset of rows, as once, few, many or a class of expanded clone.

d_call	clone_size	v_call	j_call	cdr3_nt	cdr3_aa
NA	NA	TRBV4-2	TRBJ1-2	TGTGCCAGCAGCCAGGGTGCGGGATCCTATGGCTACACCTTC	CASSQGAGSYGYTF
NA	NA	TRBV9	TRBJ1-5	TGTGCCAGCAGCGCCTCGGAACTACAGCCCCAGCATTTT	CASSASELQPQHF
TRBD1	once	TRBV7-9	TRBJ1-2	TGTGCCAGCAACACAGGACAGGGGGCTGGTGGCTACACCTTC	CASNTGQGAGGYTF
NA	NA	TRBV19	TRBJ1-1	TGTGCCAGTGCGCACTTGTCAGGGGCACTCACTGAAGCTTTCTTT	CASAHLSGALTEAFF
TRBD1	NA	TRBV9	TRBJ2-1	TGTGCCAGCAGCGCTTCCGGGACAGGGGGATTCTACAATGAGCAGTTCTTC	CASSASGTGGFYNEQFF
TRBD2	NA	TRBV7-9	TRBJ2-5	TGTGCCAGCAGCACCCGCGGGGGACAAGAGACCCAGTACTTC	CASSTRGGQETQYF
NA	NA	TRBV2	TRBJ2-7	TGTGCCAGCAGTGCGAGCGGGTACGAGCAGTACTTC	CASSASGYEQYF
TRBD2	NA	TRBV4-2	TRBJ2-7	TGTGCCAGCAGCCTGACTAGCGGATCCTACGAGCAGTACTTC	CASSLTSGSYEQYF
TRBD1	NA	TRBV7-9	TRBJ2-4	TGTGCCAGCAGCGGAGGTAAACAGGACAGGGTGGACTTC	CASSGGKQDRVDF
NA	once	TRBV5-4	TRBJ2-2	TGTGCCAGCAGCGCGTGGGGGGCTATCGCGAACACCGGGGAGCTGTTTTTT	CASSAWGAIANTGELFF
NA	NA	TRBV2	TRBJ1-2	TGTGCCAGCCTTCGGGGTTCGGGACGGGCTCCGCGAGGCTACACCTTC	CASLRGSGRAPRGYTF
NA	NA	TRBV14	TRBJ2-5	TGTGCCAGCAGCCAAGAAATCGGAGGAGAGACCCAGTACTTC	CASSQEIGGETQYF
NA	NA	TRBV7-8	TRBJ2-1	TGTGCCAGCAGCTTTTTGGGGTCCAATGAGCAGTTCTTC	CASSFLGSNEQFF
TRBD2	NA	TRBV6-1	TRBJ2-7	TGTGCCACCCTGGGACTAGCGGATCACTACGAGCAGTACTTC	CATLGLADHYEQYF
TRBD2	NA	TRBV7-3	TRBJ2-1	TGTGCCAGCAGCTTAAAGACTAGCGGGAGTCATGAGCAGTTCTTC	CASSLKTSGSHEQFF
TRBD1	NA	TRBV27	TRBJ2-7	TGTGCCAGCAGTCCAAGACAGGGGGCCTACGAGCAGTACTTC	CASSPRQGAYEQYF
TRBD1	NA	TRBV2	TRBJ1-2	TGTGCCAGCAGTTGGGGGACAGACAAATGGGACACCTTC	CASSWGTDKWDTF